This T cell receptor (beta chain) derives from a study of prognosis after radiotherapy for stage I lung cancer. Study-level background: All non-small cell lung cancer patients were considered medically inoperable.

From germline, CDR1 is ENHRY and CDR2 SYGVKD. The CDR3 spans 17 residues. The trim removed 2 bases at V and 2 bases at J, leaving 7 bases unmatched. Peripheral blood, in roughly 6-milliliter volumes, was drawn at each of two time points. Starting from genomic DNA, TCR beta CDR3 was amplified through two-round multiplex PCR. Primers were specific to each TRBV and TRBJ gene in first-round PCR. There were universal primers used in the second PCR round. TCRdb independently ran MiXCR on the multiplex PCR reads; one entry per CDR3 protein. The sample lists fewer than 15,000 distinct CDR3 sequences; roughly 50% were seen once.

Specimen: PBMCs, collected before or after stereotactic body radiation therapy (not recorded which). This sequence was found in a donor aged 50 or older with non-small cell lung cancer. The chain employs TRBV10-3 and TRBJ2-1, with 9 bases fitting TRBD2. Here the CDR3 DNA reads TGTGCCATCAGTGAGGGACTAGCGCGACCTCCCTACAATGAGCAGTTCTTC. The encoded protein is CAISEGLARPPYNEQFF.